Shown below are 23 T cell receptor beta chains from a single sample sequenced in a study of PD-L1 blockade in urothelial cancer. Libraries were prepared by immunoSEQ multiplex PCR; TCRdb keeps only in-frame clonotypes and omits some of them. The table has about 52,000 clones, roughly 80% seen once. Sequencing was performed on PBMCs, taken around atezolizumab (anti-PD-L1) treatment. The receptors shown here come from a man aged 70-80 years with urothelial cancer.

The gene calls are TRBV19 and TRBJ1-5; weak D call: TRBD1 (5 bases). The V and J ends lost 6 bases and 0 bases respectively, with 15 bases between them. The germline V gene has CDR1 LNHDA and CDR2 SQIVND (reference sequence). The CDR3 extends over 16 amino acids. CDR3 sequence: CASRRFAGNSNQPQHF. CDR3 in DNA: TGTGCCAGTAGACGGTTTGCAGGGAATAGCAATCAGCCCCAGCATTTT.

The sample holds one count of this clone. J is TRBJ1-5 and V is TRBV28; D might be TRBD1 (6 bases). The CDR3 contains 13 residues. Germline V gene data show CDR1 as MDHEN and CDR2 as SYDVKM. V was clipped by 3 bases and J by 8 bases, with 11 bases between them. The CDR3 nucleotides are TGTGCCAGCAGTTTGGGGGGGGCGAAGCCCCAGCATTTT. Protein: CASSLGGAKPQHF.

This clone was detected only once. This chain uses TRBV27 with TRBJ2-7; TRBD1 matches at 8 bases. CDR1 is MNHEY, CDR2 SMNVEV, per germline (reference sequence). Germline trimming cut 5 bases from V and 2 bases from J; bases unmatched to any gene: 17. The CDR3 spans 18 residues. The CDR3 reads CASSPMGTWTGPPYEQYF. The DNA for the CDR3 is TGTGCCAGCAGTCCGATGGGAACCTGGACAGGGCCCCCCTACGAGCAGTACTTC.

The V and J genes are TRBV7-2 and TRBJ1-2; tentative D call: TRBD1 (5 bases). In germline, CDR1 is SGHTA, CDR2 FQGNSA. V was cut by 2 bases and J by 8 bases, with 12 bases left in between. The CDR3 totals 13 residues. The CDR3 region has the DNA TGTGCCAGCAGCTTATCTGCAGGGAACGGCTACACCTTC. As protein: CASSLSAGNGYTF.

The CDR3 bases are TGTGCCAGCAGCCAAGTCGACTACGTGAACAATGAGCAGTTCTTC. This sequence encodes CASSQVDYVNNEQFF. This sequence joins TRBV4-2 and TRBJ2-1; D might be TRBD2 (5 bases). Germline-derived CDR1 and CDR2 are LGHNA and YNFKEQ. CDR3 size: 15 residues. V lost 1 base and J lost 5, with 12 bases in between.

This chain joins TRBV5-1 and TRBJ2-3; 9 positions match TRBD2. The CDR3 is 16 amino acids. Germline CDR1 and CDR2: SGHRS and YFSETQ. With 0 bases clipped from V and 4 bases from J, the junction kept 6 bases outside the gene matches. The CDR3: CASSLETSGPADTQYF. The DNA for the CDR3 is TGCGCCAGCAGCTTGGAGACTAGCGGCCCCGCAGATACGCAGTATTTT.

The table lists this clone with a few counts. The chain couples TRBV6-1 to TRBJ2-1; 10 bases line up with TRBD2. V dropped 5 bases and J dropped 6; count of bases not matched to a gene: 4. CDR3 length equals 14 residues. Per the germline V gene, CDR1 is MNHNS and CDR2 is SASEGT. DNA of the CDR3: TGTGCCAGCAGTCCACCTAGCGGGAGCAATGAGCAGTTCTTC. Translation: CASSPPSGSNEQFF.

The chain carries TRBV29-1 and TRBJ1-6; possibly TRBD1 for D (6 bases). Germline loops: CDR1 SQVTM, CDR2 ANQGSEA. The CDR3 contains 14 residues. Trimming left V 6 bases short and J 2 bases short, with 11 bases between. The CDR3 sequence is CSVTGSTYNSPLHF. As DNA, the CDR3 is TGCAGCGTCACAGGGTCTACCTATAATTCACCCCTCCACTTT.

The chain links TRBV19 to TRBJ1-5, with 7 bases matching TRBD1. CDR3 size: 16 residues. The germline V gene has CDR1 LNHDA and CDR2 SQIVND (reference sequence). V lost 1 base and J lost 5; bases outside the gene matches: 8. The CDR3: CASSIGWDSLYQPQHF. The CDR3 DNA sequence: TGTGCCAGTAGTATAGGGTGGGACAGCTTATATCAGCCCCAGCATTTT. Full variable domain (outside the CDR3, taken from reference TRBV19 and TRBJ1-5): DGGITQSPKYLFRKEGQNVTLSCEQNLNHDAMYWYRQDPGQGLRLIYYSQIVNDFQKGDIAEGYSVSREKKESFPLTVTSAQKNPTAFYLCASSIGWDSLYQPQHFGDGTRLSIL.

The V and J genes are TRBV11-1 and TRBJ2-5; D possibly corresponds to TRBD2 (5 bases). V was trimmed by 2 bases and J by 0 bases, leaving 13 bases between them. From germline, CDR1 is SGHAT and CDR2 FQDESV (reference sequence). The CDR3 is 16 amino acids. The CDR3 loop is CASSLISVLYQETQYF. The CDR3, as DNA: TGTGCCAGCAGCTTAATTAGCGTTCTCTACCAAGAGACCCAGTACTTC.

CDR3 nucleotide sequence: TGTGCCAGCAGCTTTGGATCTGGGCGCGAGACCCAGTACTTC. This sequence encodes CASSFGSGRETQYF. V usage is TRBV7-3 and J usage is TRBJ2-5; D remains ambiguous. Trimming removed 3 bases from V and 5 bases from J, with 13 bases in between. The CDR3 spans 14 residues. Looked up from germline, CDR1 is SGHTA and CDR2 is FQGTGA.

The chain carries TRBV6-5 and TRBJ2-7, with D possibly matching TRBD2 (7 bases). Trimming shortened V by 4 bases and J by 6 bases, and 16 bases separated the two germline ends. The CDR3 sequence is 14 residues long. Germline values: CDR1 MNHEY, CDR2 SVGAGI. CDR3 loop: CASSLGGGWSEQYF. The CDR3 DNA reads as TGTGCCAGCAGTTTGGGGGGGGGCTGGAGCGAGCAGTACTTC.

The rearrangement links TRBV16 to TRBJ2-3; tentative D call: TRBD2 (6 bases). CDR1 KGHSY and CDR2 FQNENV come from the germline V gene. The CDR3 is 15 residues long. V lost 4 bases, J lost 1 base, and 12 bases lay in between. In nucleotides, the CDR3 is TGTGCCAGCAGCCCTGGAGGAGGGGGCACAGATACGCAGTATTTT. It specifies CASSPGGGGTDTQYF.

On this clone: At one end the junction does not follow the germline gene, possibly because of a read error. The gene calls are TRBV7-7 and TRBJ2-5; D unclear. CDR1 is SSHAT and CDR2 is FNYEAQ in the germline V gene (reference sequence). The CDR3 totals 13 residues. The CDR3 DNA reads TGTGCTAGCAGCTTAGATGGCCGAGAGACCCAGTACTTC. It specifies CASSLDGRETQYF.

The chain joins TRBV13 to TRBJ1-1; unclear D gene. V dropped 2 bases and J dropped 10 bases, with 11 bases sitting between them. Germline loops: CDR1 PRHDT, CDR2 FYEKMQ (reference sequence). The CDR3 runs to 12 residues. The chain's CDR3 is CASSLFTESAFF. The CDR3 nucleotides read TGTGCCAGCAGCTTATTTACAGAATCAGCTTTCTTT.

This rearrangement joins TRBV27 to TRBJ2-5; D is possibly TRBD1 (6 bases). There are 14 residues in the CDR3. Germline V gene lookup returns CDR1 MNHEY and CDR2 SMNVEV (reference sequence). Between the trimmed V and J ends, which lost 5 bases and 5 bases, there was a span of 15 bases. The CDR3 nucleotides are TGTGCCAGCAGTCCACGACAGGTCCGGGAGACCCAGTACTTC. Protein sequence: CASSPRQVRETQYF.

This chain connects TRBV29-1 to TRBJ1-1; the D is unclear. CDR3 length: 15 amino acids. Germline values: CDR1 SQVTM, CDR2 ANQGSEA. V shed 4 bases and J shed 1 base, with 16 bases lying between them. In DNA form, the CDR3 reads TGCAGCGTTGGAAACAGTCTAACAGCGAACACTGAAGCTTTCTTT. Its protein product is CSVGNSLTANTEAFF.

This clone showed up just a few times. The chain is built from TRBV6-5 and TRBJ2-1; maybe TRBD1 (5 bases). Germline assignment: CDR1 MNHEY and CDR2 SVGAGI. V was shortened by 6 bases and J by 2 bases, with 14 bases between the two germline ends. This CDR3 region has 15 residues. The CDR3 coding sequence is TGTGCCAGCAGCAGACAGACGAACGCCTACAATGAGCAGTTCTTC. Its protein product is CASSRQTNAYNEQFF.

The CDR3 region has the DNA TGTGCCAGCAGCGTGGGGCTAGCGGCCTACAATGAGCAGTTCTTC. Its translation: CASSVGLAAYNEQFF. The chain uses TRBV5-5 and TRBJ2-1; TRBD2 agrees at 7 bases. After removal of 4 bases from V and 2 bases from J, the junction contained 6 bases not matched to a gene. The germline CDR1 and CDR2 sequences are SGHKS and YYEKEE (reference sequence). The CDR3 is 15 amino acids.

The chain links TRBV19 to TRBJ2-1; 9 bases are shared with TRBD1. V was clipped by 7 bases and J by 8 bases; unmatched bases: 12. In germline, CDR1 is LNHDA, CDR2 SQIVND (reference sequence). This CDR3 spans 15 amino acids. The DNA of the CDR3 is TGTGCCAGTAAGTTACAGGGGGCCGAATTCGATGAGCAGTTCTTC. It yields the protein CASKLQGAEFDEQFF.

The chain recombines TRBV6-6 with TRBJ1-2; D ambiguous. Trimming took 7 bases from V and 4 from J, leaving 13 bases between them. This CDR3 region has 13 residues. Germline CDR1 MNHNY, CDR2 SVGAGI (reference sequence). The CDR3 spells CASTPGVTYGYTF. CDR3 nucleotide sequence: TGTGCCAGCACTCCGGGTGTGACCTATGGCTACACCTTC.

The chain has TRBV19 and TRBJ2-7; no firm D call. Trimming took off 1 base at V and 6 bases at J, with 4 bases between the two ends. CDR1 is LNHDA and CDR2 is SQIVND in the germline V gene (reference sequence). CDR3 length equals 11 residues. CDR3: CASSIGGEQYF. The CDR3 DNA sequence: TGTGCCAGTAGTATAGGAGGCGAGCAGTACTTC.

The chain joins TRBV6-6 to TRBJ2-7; D is ambiguous. The germline V gene has CDR1 MNHNY and CDR2 SVGAGI (reference sequence). Trimming took off 8 bases at V and 6 bases at J, with 20 bases between the two ends. The CDR3 spans 14 residues. CDR3: CASHRGTAGGEQYF. The CDR3 DNA sequence: TGTGCCAGCCACCGTGGTACGGCAGGTGGCGAGCAGTACTTC.